This TCR beta chain came from a study of Graves' ophthalmopathy and Graves' hyperthyroidism. This CDR3 contains 10 residues. The germline V gene has CDR1 SQVTM and CDR2 ANQGSEA. The germline V and J ends were trimmed by 7 bases and 7 bases, with 10 bases remaining between them. This clonotype has ten or more counts. The TCR beta CDR3 regions underwent amplification from RNA transcripts. The library came from an HTBI-primed first-round RT-PCR and a second-round multiplex PCR. TCRdb analysed the multiplex PCR reads with MiXCR anew, one entry per CDR3 protein. The table records about 380,000 distinct CDR3 sequences, roughly 14% of them present only once. Over 18 months of follow-up, stable hyperthyroidism required that no ophthalmopathy appear.

The sequence derives from a woman between 18 and 30 years old with stable Graves' hyperthyroidism. The sample comprised peripheral blood. This rearrangement joins TRBV29-1 to TRBJ1-2, with no clear D. In nucleotides, the CDR3 is TGCAGCGCCGAGAGTGGTGGCTACACCTTC. It encodes CSAESGGYTF. Full variable domain (outside the CDR3, taken from reference TRBV29-1 and TRBJ1-2): SAVISQKPSRDICQRGTSLTIQCQVDSQVTMMFWYRQQPGQSLTLIATANQGSEATYESGFVIDKFPISRPNLTFSTLTVSNMSPEDSSIYLCSAESGGYTFGSGTRLTVV.